This TCR beta chain came from a study of blood T cell repertoires in COVID-19. This clone was picked up a small number of times. Method: immunoSEQ multiplex PCR; TCRdb's copy keeps in-frame clones and lacks some. The table includes approximately 160,000 clones, 60% to 80% detected once. The CDR3 covers 17 residues. The sequence derives from a man between 70 and 80 years old with acute or convalescent COVID-19. Sequenced sample: peripheral blood. The rearrangement uses TRBV21-1 and TRBJ2-3; the table's D call TRBD2 went unverified against the DNA. TRBV21-1 is reported as a pseudogene. The CDR3 coding sequence is TGTGCCAGCACCAAGCCGAACGGCGGGACTAGCACAGATACGCAGTATTTT. Amino acids: CASTKPNGGTSTDTQYF.